The sequence of this T cell receptor (beta chain) was determined in a study of blood T cell repertoires in COVID-19. Study at large: COVID-19 samples collected from the United States, Italy and Spain covered acute and convalescent phases. PBMCs, B-cell-depleted T cells, or T cells were the source of the cDNA or gDNA that made up the material.

V lost 5 bases, J lost 7 bases, and 12 bases lay in between. Germline V CDR1 and CDR2: MNHEY, SVGAGI. CDR3 size: 14 residues. Authors' processing steps: Estimation of nucleated cell counts was performed using reference gene primer amplification. This table comes from immunoSEQ multiplex PCR, and its TCRdb copy is limited to in-frame clones, with some not included. V and J calls and clone size are copied from that table; D and trimming were computed from the DNA. The sample holds a few hundred thousand clones; 85% to 90% are singletons and the top ten take 3%. The J gene is TRBJ1-6, the V gene TRBV6-5, with no clear D. The TCR comes from a man in his sixties with acute or convalescent COVID-19. Sequencing used peripheral blood. The CDR3 loop is CASSTGSRNSPLHF. CDR3 bases: TGTGCCAGCAGTACCGGGTCGCGGAATTCACCCCTCCACTTT.